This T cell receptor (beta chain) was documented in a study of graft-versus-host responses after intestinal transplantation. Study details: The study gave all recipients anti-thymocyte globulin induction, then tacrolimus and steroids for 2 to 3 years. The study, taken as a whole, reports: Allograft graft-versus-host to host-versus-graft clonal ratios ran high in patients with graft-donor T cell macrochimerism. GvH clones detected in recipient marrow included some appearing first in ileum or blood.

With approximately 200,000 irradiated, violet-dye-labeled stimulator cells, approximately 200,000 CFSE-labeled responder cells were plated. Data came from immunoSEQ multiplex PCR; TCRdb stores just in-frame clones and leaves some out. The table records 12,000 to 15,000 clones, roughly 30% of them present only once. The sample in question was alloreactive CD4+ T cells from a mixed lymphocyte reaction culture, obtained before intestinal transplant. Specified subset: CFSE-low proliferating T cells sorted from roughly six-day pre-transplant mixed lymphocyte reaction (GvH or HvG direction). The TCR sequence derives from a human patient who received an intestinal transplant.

The chain's CDR3 is CASSSHGDSSRTIYF. In DNA form, the CDR3 reads TGTGCCAGCAGTTCCCATGGTGACTCCTCTCGGACCATATATTTT. V and J are TRBV27 and TRBJ1-3; unclear D gene. The ends were cut back, 4 bases at V and 10 bases at J, with 20 bases in the middle. The CDR3 sequence is 15 residues long. Germline V gene sequence: CDR1 MNHEY, CDR2 SMNVEV (reference sequence).